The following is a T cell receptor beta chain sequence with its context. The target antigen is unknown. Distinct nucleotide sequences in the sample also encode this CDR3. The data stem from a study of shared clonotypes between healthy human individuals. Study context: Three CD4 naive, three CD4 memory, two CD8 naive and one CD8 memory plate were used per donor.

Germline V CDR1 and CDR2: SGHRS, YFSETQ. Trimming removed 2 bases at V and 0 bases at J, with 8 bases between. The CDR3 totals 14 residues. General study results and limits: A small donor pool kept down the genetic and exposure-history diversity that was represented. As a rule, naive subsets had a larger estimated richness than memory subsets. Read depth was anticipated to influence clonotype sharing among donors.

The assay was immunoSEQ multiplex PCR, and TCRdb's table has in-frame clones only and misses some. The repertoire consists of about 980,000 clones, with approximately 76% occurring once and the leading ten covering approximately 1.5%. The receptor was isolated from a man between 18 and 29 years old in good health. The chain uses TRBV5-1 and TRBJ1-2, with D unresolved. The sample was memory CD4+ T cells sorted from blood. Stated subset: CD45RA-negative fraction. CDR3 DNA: TGCGCCAGCAGCTTCGGGGATTCTAACTATGGCTACACCTTC. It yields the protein CASSFGDSNYGYTF.